The 2 T cell receptor beta chains in this list originate from one sample, sequenced in a study of T-cell reconstitution after alpha-beta-depleted transplantation in children. Preparation of the TCRbeta library used unique molecular identifiers. TCRdb redid the calling of the PCR reads with MiXCR, one entry per CDR3 protein. This sample has 420,000 or so distinct CDR3 sequences, with approximately 11% found just once. The sequences come from PBMCs from the stem cell graft donor, collected from the stem cell graft. The origin of the receptors is a human donor who donated a stem cell graft to a child with acute myeloid leukemia.

This clonotype appeared a few times. The chain uses TRBV6-1 and TRBJ2-5, with 9 positions matching TRBD2. This CDR3 spans 16 amino acids. Looked up from germline, CDR1 is MNHNS and CDR2 is SASEGT. With V trimmed by 8 bases and J by 2 bases, 12 bases remained unmatched. The chain's CDR3 is CASGRTAGGRQETQYF. The CDR3 nucleotides read TGTGCCAGCGGTCGGACGGCGGGGGGGAGGCAAGAGACCCAGTACTTC.

This sequence joins TRBV6-1 and TRBJ1-4; 9 nucleotides agree with TRBD1. The germline CDR1 and CDR2 sequences are MNHNS and SASEGT. The V and J ends lost 1 base and 5 bases, in that order; junction bases with no gene match: 11. The CDR3 totals 18 residues. The CDR3 region is CASSEVKLPGQGNEKLFF. In nucleotides, the CDR3 is TGTGCCAGCAGTGAAGTGAAGTTGCCGGGACAGGGCAATGAAAAACTGTTTTTT.